These T cell receptor beta chains were read from a single sample in a study of tumor T cells in aggressive B-cell lymphoma. Sequenced by immunoSEQ multiplex PCR; TCRdb stores in-frame clones only, minus some. Altogether some 4,100 clones are present, roughly four fifths being singletons, with the ten largest covering 40% to 60%. Material for sequencing was tumor tissue. Every receptor here comes from an adult with diffuse large B cell lymphoma. Both conserved end residues are part of each CDR3. Each record gives: clone size, D gene, V gene, J gene, CDR3 protein, CDR3 DNA. D genes are given only for firm matches. A row's size may be missing; if present it is once, few, many or a size class.

NA	NA	TRBV7-9	TRBJ1-2	CASSLGRVYGYTF	TGTGCCAGCAGCTTAGGCAGGGTCTATGGCTACACCTTC
NA	NA	TRBV5-4	TRBJ2-5	CASSVDSTLAQYF	TGTGCCAGCAGCGTGGACAGTACGTTGGCCCAGTACTTC
NA	TRBD2	TRBV6-1	TRBJ2-3	CASRSTSGTDTQYF	TGTGCCAGCAGGTCGACTAGCGGCACAGATACGCAGTATTTT
NA	TRBD2	TRBV10-3	TRBJ2-3	CAISEPNPGLATSTDTQYF	TGTGCCATCAGTGAGCCGAACCCGGGACTAGCGACTAGCACAGATACGCAGTATTTT
NA	NA	TRBV2	TRBJ1-5	CASKGVVEQPQHF	TGTGCCAGCAAGGGAGTGGTCGAACAGCCCCAGCATTTT
NA	NA	TRBV6-6	TRBJ2-7	CASSYSEFEQYF	TGTGCCAGCAGTTACTCGGAGTTCGAGCAGTACTTC
NA	TRBD2	TRBV29-1	TRBJ2-3	CSVGGLATDTQYF	TGCAGCGTTGGGGGACTAGCAACAGATACGCAGTATTTT
NA	NA	TRBV7-9	TRBJ2-5	CASSPPVRGPQETQYF	TGTGCCAGCAGCCCTCCCGTGCGGGGCCCACAAGAGACCCAGTACTTC
NA	TRBD2	TRBV19	TRBJ2-7	CASSIEITSGSYEQYF	TGTGCCAGTAGTATAGAGATTACTAGCGGGTCCTACGAGCAGTACTTC
few	NA	TRBV18	TRBJ2-7	CASSAGVGSYEQYF	TGTGCCAGCTCAGCAGGGGTCGGGTCCTACGAGCAGTACTTC
NA	NA	TRBV7-8	TRBJ2-3	CASSVGPGDDTQYF	TGTGCCAGCAGCGTCGGACCAGGGGACGATACGCAGTATTTT
NA	NA	TRBV6-5	TRBJ2-1	CASRGGTGEYNEQFF	TGTGCCAGCAGGGGAGGAACAGGGGAGTACAATGAGCAGTTCTTC
NA	TRBD1	TRBV29-1	TRBJ2-7	CSVGRGLEQYF	TGCAGCGTTGGAAGGGGGCTTGAGCAGTACTTC
NA	NA	TRBV4-1	TRBJ2-1	CASSQRGSAYNEQFF	TGCGCCAGCAGCCAAAGGGGAAGTGCCTACAATGAGCAGTTCTTC
NA	TRBD1	TRBV27	TRBJ1-6	CASSSGTVTNSPLHF	TGTGCCAGCAGTTCAGGGACAGTTACAAATTCACCCCTCCACTTT
NA	NA	TRBV7-2	TRBJ2-2	CASSLGVVGAKGELFF	TGTGCCAGCAGCTTAGGAGTAGTAGGGGCTAAGGGGGAGCTGTTTTTT
NA	NA	TRBV2	TRBJ2-7	CASSEQGSSYEQYF	TGTGCCAGCAGTGAACAGGGTTCCTCCTACGAGCAGTACTTC
NA	TRBD1	TRBV2	TRBJ1-1	CASRTRQGGTEAFF	TGTGCCAGCAGGACCAGACAGGGGGGCACTGAAGCTTTCTTT
NA	NA	TRBV28	TRBJ2-7	CASSPGVEQYF	TGTGCCAGCAGCCCAGGGGTCGAGCAGTACTTC
NA	NA	TRBV19	TRBJ2-5	CASSIDSEAKETQYF	TGTGCCAGTAGTATAGATAGTGAAGCCAAGGAGACCCAGTACTTC
NA	NA	TRBV6-6	TRBJ1-1	CASSYPTLNTEAFF	TGTGCCAGCAGTTACCCTACCTTAAACACTGAAGCTTTCTTT
NA	NA	TRBV5-1	TRBJ2-1	CASQSSGNNEQFF	TGCGCCAGCCAATCCTCGGGAAACAATGAGCAGTTCTTC
NA	NA	TRBV27	TRBJ2-1	CASSFRSKQFF	TGTGCCAGCAGTTTTCGGTCAAAGCAGTTCTTC
few	TRBD1	TRBV2	TRBJ2-7	CASSEQGVSYEQYF	TGTGCCAGCAGTGAACAGGGGGTCTCCTACGAGCAGTACTTC
few	TRBD1	TRBV4-1	TRBJ2-7	CASSYGQGENSYEQYF	TGCGCCAGCAGCTACGGACAGGGGGAGAACTCCTACGAGCAGTACTTC